This is a list of T cell receptor beta chains from one sample in a study of blood T cell repertoires in COVID-19. This table comes from immunoSEQ multiplex PCR, and its TCRdb copy is limited to in-frame clones, with some not included. The data contain roughly 250,000 clones, roughly 93% of them singletons. Sequenced material: PBMCs or T cells enriched from blood (not recorded which). The receptors originated from a woman aged 40 to 49 with acute COVID-19. CDR3s include the opening cysteine and the closing phenylalanine or tryptophan. Fields, in order: J gene, V gene, clone size, D gene, CDR3 DNA, CDR3 protein. D genes are given only for firm matches. A row's size may be missing; if present it is once, few, many or a size class.

TRBJ2-7,TRBV5-8,-,TRBD1,TGTGCCAGCACCCAGGGGGTTGTCTCCCGAACCGGCGAGCAGTACTTC,CASTQGVVSRTGEQYF
TRBJ2-1,TRBV19,-,TRBD2,TGTGCCAGTAACCTCGGGGGGGCTGAGTACAATGAGCAGTTCTTC,CASNLGGAEYNEQFF
TRBJ1-1,TRBV7-3,-,TRBD1,TGTGCCAGCAGCTCACGACAGGGGGCGACGACTTTCTTT,CASSSRQGATTFF
TRBJ1-6,TRBV18,-,TRBD1,TGTGCCAGCACAGGGGGCAGTCTTGGGGGTTCACCCCTCCACTTT,CASTGGSLGGSPLHF
TRBJ2-6,TRBV7-6,-,-,TGTGCCAGCAGCTTAGAGGCGGACTTCTCCTCTGGGGCCAACGTCCTGACTTTC,CASSLEADFSSGANVLTF
TRBJ1-3,TRBV6-1,-,-,TGTGCCAGCAGTGAAGGGGCAGGGAGAAACACCATATATTTT,CASSEGAGRNTIYF
TRBJ1-5,TRBV28,-,TRBD1,TGTGCCAGCCGAAGACAGGGGGCCAGGCAGCCCCAGCATTTT,CASRRQGARQPQHF
TRBJ1-1,TRBV2,-,-,TGTGCCAGCAGTGTAGGGGCAAACACTGAAGCTTTCTTT,CASSVGANTEAFF
TRBJ2-3,TRBV5-4,-,TRBD2,TGTGCCAGCGGGCGGGAGGGCCTAGCAGATACGCAGTATTTT,CASGREGLADTQYF
TRBJ1-1,TRBV20-1,-,-,TGCAGTGCTGGCAGGAACACTGAAGCTTTCTTT,CSAGRNTEAFF
TRBJ2-7,TRBV9,-,TRBD2,TGTGCCAGCAGCGTAGGGAGCGGGAGCTCCTACGAGCAGTACTTC,CASSVGSGSSYEQYF
TRBJ1-4,TRBV15,-,TRBD1,TGTGCCACCAGCTTTGGACAGGGGAATGAAAAACTGTTTTTT,CATSFGQGNEKLFF
TRBJ2-5,TRBV18,-,TRBD1,TGTGCCAGCTCAGAAGGTTTAGGGGGCACCCAAGAGACCCAGTACTTC,CASSEGLGGTQETQYF
TRBJ1-6,TRBV7-9,-,-,TGTGCCAGCAGCTTAGCGAGGGGGACCCCGAATTCACCCCTCCACTTT,CASSLARGTPNSPLHF
TRBJ2-3,TRBV27,-,-,TGTGCCAGCAGTTTCAGGGGTGACACAGATACGCAGTATTTT,CASSFRGDTDTQYF
TRBJ2-3,TRBV28,-,-,TGTGCCAGCAGTCTGACGGACTATTACACAGATACGCAGTATTTT,CASSLTDYYTDTQYF
TRBJ1-6,TRBV5-1,-,-,TGCGCCAGCAGCTTGGGGGGGCAGGGCCGTTCACCCCTCCACTTT,CASSLGGQGRSPLHF
TRBJ1-1,TRBV6-5,few,-,TGTGCCAGCAGTTTATCCGGGACATTGAACACTGAAGCTTTCTTT,CASSLSGTLNTEAFF
TRBJ1-2,TRBV29-1,once,TRBD1,TGCAGCGTTCAGGGGGCTGGTGGCTACACCTTC,CSVQGAGGYTF
TRBJ1-5,TRBV30,-,-,TGTGCCTGGAGTGTACAACAGCATTATCAGCCCCAGCATTTT,CAWSVQQHYQPQHF
TRBJ2-5,TRBV11-2,-,-,TGTGCCAGCAGCCGTGGACAGCAAGAGACCCAGTACTTC,CASSRGQQETQYF
TRBJ2-3,TRBV6-5,-,TRBD1,TGTGCCAGCAGTCAGACAGGGGAGTTCGCAGATACGCAGTATTTT,CASSQTGEFADTQYF
TRBJ2-5,TRBV7-2,-,TRBD1,TGTGCCAGCAGCTCAAGAACGACAGGGCCCGGAGTAGTAGAGACCCAGTACTTC,CASSSRTTGPGVVETQYF
TRBJ1-1,TRBV5-1,-,TRBD1,TGCGCCAGCAGCTTGGGACAGGGGGTTGGGGCTTTCTTT,CASSLGQGVGAFF
TRBJ2-3,TRBV28,once,-,TGTGCCAGCGGGTTGAGGTGGGATACGCAGTATTTT,CASGLRWDTQYF
TRBJ2-1,TRBV5-4,-,-,TGTGCCAGCAGCTTGTCAAACGGGATCAATGAGCAGTTCTTC,CASSLSNGINEQFF
TRBJ2-3,TRBV14,-,-,TGTGCCAGCAGCCTTGTTAACACAGATACGCAGTATTTT,CASSLVNTDTQYF
TRBJ1-1,TRBV11-2,-,-,TGTGCCAGCAGCACCCGACAGTACACTGAAGCTTTCTTT,CASSTRQYTEAFF
TRBJ2-7,TRBV11-2,-,-,TGTGCCAGCAGCTTTCGTCCCTACGAGCAGTACTTC,CASSFRPYEQYF
TRBJ1-1,TRBV4-1,-,-,TGCGCCAGCAGCCAATGGGAGAGGGGGTATGAAGCTTTCTTT,CASSQWERGYEAFF
TRBJ1-4,TRBV4-2,-,-,TGTGCCAGCAGCCGGCTGAAGGAGTGGGAGGTTCCTGCAAAACTGTTTTTT,CASSRLKEWEVPAKLFF
TRBJ2-4,TRBV29-1,-,-,TGCAGCTTATGGGGGGGGGCGTTTCCCAAAAACATTCAGTACTTC,CSLWGGAFPKNIQYF
TRBJ1-1,TRBV20-1,few,-,TGCAGTGCTAGTCGACACCATGACACTGAAGCTTTCTTT,CSASRHHDTEAFF
TRBJ1-3,TRBV29-1,-,-,TGCAGCGGGATCGGGACTTCAAGCTCTGGAAACACCATATATTTT,CSGIGTSSSGNTIYF
TRBJ1-1,TRBV30,-,-,TGTGCCTGGAGTTGGGGGGACACTGAAGCTTTCTTT,CAWSWGDTEAFF
TRBJ2-5,TRBV29-1,-,-,TGCAGCGTTCGTCCAGGGGGGAATCAAGAGACCCAGTACTTC,CSVRPGGNQETQYF
TRBJ2-5,TRBV7-2,-,TRBD2,TGTGCCAGCAGGCTCCGAGGGACTAGCGGGTTAGAGACCCAGTACTTC,CASRLRGTSGLETQYF
TRBJ2-7,TRBV6-2/TRBV6-3,-,TRBD1,TGTGCCAGCACCCCGACTCCGGGACAGGGGGCTGGCGAGCAGTACTTC,CASTPTPGQGAGEQYF
TRBJ1-4,TRBV5-1,-,TRBD1,TGCGCCAGCAGATTGGTCGGGACAGATAATGAAAAACTGTTTTTT,CASRLVGTDNEKLFF
TRBJ2-1,TRBV19,-,TRBD2,TGTGCCAGCAACGCGGGACTAGCGGGAGTTAACGAGCAGTTCTTC,CASNAGLAGVNEQFF
TRBJ1-1,TRBV6-1,-,-,TGTGCCAGCAGTGAAGTGGACAGCCTGAACACTGAAGCTTTCTTT,CASSEVDSLNTEAFF
TRBJ2-3,TRBV7-3,-,TRBD1,TGTGCCAGCAGCTCTCAGGGGGGCACAGATACGCAGTATTTT,CASSSQGGTDTQYF
TRBJ1-2,TRBV11-3,-,-,TGTGCCAGCAGCTCCGAGGGGACCGGGCGGGGAAGCGGCTACACCTTC,CASSSEGTGRGSGYTF
TRBJ1-1,TRBV27,-,TRBD1,TGTGCCAGCAGTTTATACAGGGGGCCCGCTGAAGCTTTCTTT,CASSLYRGPAEAFF
TRBJ1-1,TRBV2,once,-,TGTGCCAGCTCTCCAGGCATGAACACTGAAGCTTTCTTT,CASSPGMNTEAFF
TRBJ1-1,TRBV5-3,-,-,TGTGCCAGAGAGAGATTGAACACTGAAGCTTTCTTT,CARERLNTEAFF
TRBJ2-3,TRBV6-4,few,TRBD2,TGTGCCAGCAGTGACAGAGCGGGAGAGGGAGATACGCAGTATTTT,CASSDRAGEGDTQYF
TRBJ2-5,TRBV5-8,-,-,TGTGCCAGCAGCTCCACCGGCAGGAACCAAGAGACCCAGTACTTC,CASSSTGRNQETQYF
TRBJ1-2,TRBV19,-,TRBD1,TGTGCCAGTAGTATAGCACGACCGGGACAGGGTGCTCAGGGCTATGGCTACACCTTC,CASSIARPGQGAQGYGYTF
TRBJ1-1,TRBV6-5,-,-,TGTGCCAGCAGTTACTGGGACATAAACACTGAAGCTTTCTTT,CASSYWDINTEAFF
TRBJ2-7,TRBV24-1,-,TRBD2,TGTGCCACCAGTGATGCTGTAACTAGCGGGAGGGCCGTCGAGCAGTACTTC,CATSDAVTSGRAVEQYF
TRBJ2-7,TRBV5-1,-,TRBD2,TGCGCCAGCAGCTTGGGTCCAGGGGCGGGAGGGTCCTACGAGCAGTACTTC,CASSLGPGAGGSYEQYF
TRBJ1-2,TRBV18,-,-,TGTGCCAGCTCAAAAGGGGCAGCTAACTATGGCTACACCTTC,CASSKGAANYGYTF
TRBJ1-1,TRBV18,-,-,TGTGCCAGCTCACCACTCGGGGTGAACACTGAAGCTTTCTTT,CASSPLGVNTEAFF
TRBJ2-5,TRBV18,-,-,TGTGCCAGCTCACCGCGGGGATTACAAGAGACCCAGTACTTC,CASSPRGLQETQYF